This TCR beta chain was recovered during a study of tumor-infiltrating lymphocytes in primary liver carcinoma. Starting material of 400 to 600 ng total RNA yielded TCR beta cDNA via a constant-region primer. Libraries covering TCR beta were generated through three nested multiplex PCR rounds (using a slightly modified ARM-PCR). The first two PCR rounds used TRBV1-TRBV30 primers with a Cbeta primer, 10 cycles each. Each CDR3 protein is one row after TCRdb ran MiXCR on the multiplex PCR reads. This table has 44,000 or so distinct CDR3 sequences, 65% to 80% appearing once. Germline loops: CDR1 MNHNY, CDR2 SVGAGI (reference sequence). The CDR3 spans 11 residues. Trimming pared 0 bases from V and 13 bases from J, leaving 9 bases between. Co-extracted RNA and DNA came from about 19-30 mg of unsorted bulk tissue. In its sample, this clonotype ranks as medium-sized.

What was sequenced was liver tumor tissue from sampling region 5. The sample's subset: tumor region T5, tumor centre. This sequence was found in a man in his forties with primary liver carcinoma and hepatitis B virus infection. V usage is TRBV6-6 and J usage is TRBJ1-2; D not resolved. CDR3: CASSYSSELTF. The CDR3 DNA is TGTGCCAGCAGTTACTCGAGTGAGCTCACCTTC.